This T cell receptor beta chain was recovered during a study of blood T cell repertoires in COVID-19 (dated by TCRdb to about 2020). Some background on the complete study: Samples from collaborators originated in the United States, Italy and Spain and spanned both the acute and convalescent phases of COVID-19. The prospective study material was composed of cDNA or gDNA derived from T cells, B-cell-depleted T cells, or PBMCs. The dataset comprised deeply sampled blood TCRbeta repertoires from subjects exposed to, actively infected with, or recovered from COVID-19. A freely available public database, intended as a resource for researchers studying the immune response to SARS-CoV-2, is where the repertoires were released. The samples were drawn from two sources: the first 160 participants of the ongoing ImmuneRACE study, and 1,254 subjects contributed by 6 global collaborators. A de-identified subject ID, COVID-19 status, age in years and sex were almost always included in the sample metadata. Where HLA class I and class II types were available, the types were taken from metadata supplied by the sample provider, not from assay-based typing. Findings and caveats that apply to the study as a whole: Clinical and demographic metadata were provided uncurated, with the amount varying by source and participant.

As regards this clone: What this receptor recognizes is not known. Base qualities were left out, and no much larger clone turns up one base away.

Relative to germline, V is 4 bases shorter and J is 1 base shorter, with 13 bases between their ends. The germline V gene specifies LGHNA as CDR1 and YSLEER as CDR2. The CDR3 contains 15 residues, cysteine and phenylalanine counted. Only the CDR3 DNA is retained, 45 bases long and in frame from the first base. Whole blood was collected in K2EDTA tubes by collaborating institutions according to the institutions' own protocols. For TCRbeta analysis, collaborator samples were shipped as frozen whole blood, as isolated PBMCs, or as DNA extracted from either sample type. TCRbeta CDR3 regions were amplified from genomic DNA by means of the immunoSEQ Assay, a bias-controlled multiplex PCR. Per the authors' processing: Within the assay, amplification of reference gene primers was used to estimate how many nucleated cells each sample contained. To quantify the absolute abundance of each unique TCRbeta CDR3 rearrangement, sequence reads were collapsed and filtered. For each sample, productive Simpson clonality was calculated by taking the square root of Simpson's diversity index across productive rearrangements. Drawn from immuneACCESS, this table holds only the in-frame rearrangements with V and J called that TCRdb kept. Clones are partly lost; checked studies trace under half to an unresolved V gene and leave the rest unexplained. The D gene and trimming were derived from the DNA, and the V and J assignments and clone size from that table. The sample profile shows over 250,000 clones; approximately 83% of them were found once. Of the sample, about 14% falls within the top ten clones.

Sequenced: peripheral blood. This clonotype originated in a human donor in a cohort sampled during active COVID-19. Rearrangement joined TRBV4-3 to TRBJ1-1; matching of 5 bases hints at TRBD1 as the D gene. The DNA reads TGCGCCAGCAGCCCCCGGGGGACGCCGAACACTGAAGCTTTCTTT. Its protein is CASSPRGTPNTEAFF.